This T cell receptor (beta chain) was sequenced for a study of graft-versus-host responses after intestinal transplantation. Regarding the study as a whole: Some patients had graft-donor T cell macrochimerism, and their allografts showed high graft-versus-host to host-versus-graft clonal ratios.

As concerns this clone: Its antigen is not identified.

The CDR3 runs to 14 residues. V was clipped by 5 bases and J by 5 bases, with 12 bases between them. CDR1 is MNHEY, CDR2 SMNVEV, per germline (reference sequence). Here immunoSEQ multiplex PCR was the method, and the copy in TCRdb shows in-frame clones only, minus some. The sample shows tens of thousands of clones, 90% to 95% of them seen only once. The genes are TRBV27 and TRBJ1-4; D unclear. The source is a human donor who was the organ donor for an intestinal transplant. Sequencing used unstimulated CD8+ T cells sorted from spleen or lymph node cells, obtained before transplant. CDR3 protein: CASSPRVGNEKLFF. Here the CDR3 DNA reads TGTGCCAGCAGTCCCCGTGTCGGAAATGAAAAACTGTTTTTT.